A single sample is the source of the 5 T cell receptor beta chains below, sequenced in a study of blood T cells in healthy people across ages. Sample-barcoded 5' priming and a J-beta primer mix drove a second PCR of about 6 to 12 cycles. TCRdb analysed the 5' RACE reads with MiXCR anew, one entry per CDR3 protein. This sample yields almost 1 million distinct CDR3 sequences, of which approximately 50% are seen a single time; about a fifth belongs to the top ten. What was sequenced was blood. These TCRs come from a woman aged 55-70 years in good health.

This clonotype was counted ten times or more. The chain uses TRBV2 and TRBJ1-1, with D hard to call. V gave up 6 bases and J gave up 5 bases, with 16 bases separating them. This CDR3 region has 14 residues. Germline CDR1 reads SNHLY; CDR2 reads FYNNEI. CDR3 protein: CASSTQGARTEAFF. CDR3 nucleotide sequence: TGTGCCAGCAGCACCCAAGGAGCTAGGACTGAAGCTTTCTTT.

Details on this clonotype: One base away lies a much larger clone, so this may be a sequencing read error. The chain joins TRBV7-9 to TRBJ2-4; D is undetermined. The length of the CDR3 is 13 residues. Deletions cut 5 bases from V and 13 bases from J, with 18 bases between. Germline-derived CDR1 and CDR2 are SEHNR and FQNEAQ (reference sequence). The CDR3 reads CASSPKLIYKQYF. CDR3 bases: TGTGCCAGCAGCCCAAAACTAATCTACAAGCAGTACTTC.

The chain combines TRBV4-1 with TRBJ2-1, with 9 bases identical to TRBD2. V lost 1 base and J lost 8; bases outside the gene matches: 9. The CDR3 has 16 amino acids. The germline CDR1 and CDR2 sequences are MGHRA and YSYEKL. The CDR3: CASSQGQASGVDEQFF. CDR3 bases: TGCGCCAGCAGCCAAGGACAGGCTAGCGGGGTCGATGAGCAGTTCTTC.

The rearrangement uses TRBV28 and TRBJ2-1, with D uncertain. V dropped 5 bases and J dropped 1 base, with 9 bases sitting between them. The CDR3 is 14 residues long. The germline V gene encodes CDR1 MDHEN and CDR2 SYDVKM. In nucleotides, the CDR3 is TGTGCCAGCAGTAGGGCAGCATCCTACAATGAGCAGTTCTTC. Translated: CASSRAASYNEQFF.

This clonotype was detected a few times. The chain combines TRBV7-6 with TRBJ2-6, with D perhaps TRBD1 (6 bases). The CDR3 spans 17 residues. Per germline, CDR1 SGHVS and CDR2 FNYEAQ. V was clipped by 6 bases and J by 1 base, with 16 bases between them. CDR3 region: CASSFWPGESGANVLTF. CDR3 DNA: TGTGCCAGCAGTTTCTGGCCAGGGGAGTCTGGGGCCAACGTCCTGACTTTC.